This T cell receptor beta chain stems from a study of siplizumab effects on memory and regulatory T cells. Data came from immunoSEQ multiplex PCR; TCRdb stores just in-frame clones and leaves some out. Of 70,000 or so clones in the sample, 91% were seen once. As regards this clone: Its antigen is currently unknown.

The CDR3 loop spans 18 amino acids. The J segment lost 5 bases and the V segment lost 0 bases, leaving 11 bases of the junction unmatched. In germline, CDR1 is SGHVS, CDR2 FNYEAQ. Findings and caveats of the study: Tregs that proliferated in siplizumab cultures did not have their suppressive function confirmed. Naive T cells, seemingly more diverse than memory cells, seemed major alloresponse contributors.

Material for sequencing was CD8+ T cells sorted from blood. The clonotype originates from a human donor in good health. The chain has TRBV7-6 and TRBJ2-2, with TRBD2 matching over 8 bases. This CDR3 is CASSLARGAGAGTGELFF. The CDR3 nucleotides read TGTGCCAGCAGCTTAGCCCGGGGAGCGGGAGCGGGAACCGGGGAGCTGTTTTTT.